The 14 T cell receptor beta chains below were found in one sample sequenced in a study of graft-versus-host responses after intestinal transplantation. The repertoire was sequenced with immunoSEQ multiplex PCR; TCRdb's copy has only in-frame clones and lacks some. The data contain more than 95,000 clones, roughly 87% of them singletons. No antigen has been identified for these receptors. Sequencing was performed on unstimulated CD4+ T cells sorted from spleen or lymph node cells, taken before intestinal transplant. Receptors originate from a human donor who received an intestinal transplant.

The chain recombines TRBV29-1 with TRBJ1-1; D gene unclear. The CDR3 sequence is 12 residues long. Trimming pared 5 bases from V and 0 bases from J, leaving 7 bases between. Germline V CDR1 and CDR2: SQVTM, ANQGSEA. The DNA of the CDR3 is TGCAGCGTTATGGCCTTGAACACTGAAGCTTTCTTT. Amino acid sequence: CSVMALNTEAFF.

The CDR3 region has the DNA TGTGCCAGCAGTTCCTTGACAGGTCTTCGGTACGAGCAGTACTTC. Translated, it gives CASSSLTGLRYEQYF. The chain uses TRBV6-1 and TRBJ2-7, with D possibly matching TRBD1 (6 bases). The CDR3 has 15 residues. The V end lost 5 bases, the J end lost 4 bases, and 18 bases lay between the germline ends. Germline V gives CDR1 MNHNS, CDR2 SASEGT.

The rearrangement joins TRBV27 to TRBJ1-1; a weak D match, TRBD1 (5 bases). With 2 bases removed from V and 4 bases from J, the gap between germline ends came to 14 bases. There are 15 residues in the CDR3. Germline V gene lookup returns CDR1 MNHEY and CDR2 SMNVEV (reference sequence). This CDR3 reads CASSLVAGRVTEAFF. The CDR3 DNA sequence: TGTGCCAGCAGTTTAGTGGCAGGGAGGGTCACTGAAGCTTTCTTT.

The rearrangement joins TRBV2 to TRBJ1-1; D perhaps matches TRBD1 (5 bases). The CDR3 totals 13 residues. Deletions cut 7 bases from V and 0 bases from J, with 9 bases between. In germline, CDR1 is SNHLY, CDR2 FYNNEI. The CDR3 DNA reads TGTGCCAGCAAACAGGATATGAACACTGAAGCTTTCTTT. It codes for CASKQDMNTEAFF. Full variable domain (rest looked up from reference TRBV2 and TRBJ1-1): EPEVTQTPSHQVTQMGQEVILRCVPISNHLYFYWYRQILGQKVEFLVSFYNNEISEKSEIFDDQFSVERPDGSNFTLKIRSTKLEDSAMYFCASKQDMNTEAFFGQGTRLTVV.

This clone has only one observation. CDR3 bases: TGTGCCAGCAGCTCCCGGGACAAAGCAGATACGCAGTATTTT. It codes for CASSSRDKADTQYF. The J gene is TRBJ2-3, the V gene TRBV7-9; weak D call: TRBD1 (6 bases). Germline CDR1 is SEHNR and CDR2 is FQNEAQ (reference sequence). The CDR3 sequence is 14 residues long. Trimming stripped 4 bases from V and 4 bases from J, with 12 bases between.

The chain couples TRBV5-1 to TRBJ2-7; the D is unclear. CDR3 length: 14 residues. V lost 0 bases, J lost 0 bases, and 7 bases lay in between. CDR1 and CDR2 from the germline V gene are SGHRS and YFSETQ. The CDR3 protein is CASSLGLYSYEQYF. The DNA for the CDR3 is TGCGCCAGCAGCTTGGGACTCTACTCCTACGAGCAGTACTTC.

The chain couples TRBV19 to TRBJ2-7; TRBD2 agrees at 8 bases. The V and J ends lost 4 bases and 12 bases, in that order; junction bases with no gene match: 11. The CDR3 has 13 residues. Germline CDR1 and CDR2: LNHDA and SQIVND (reference sequence). The CDR3 DNA reads as TGTGCCAGTAGTACCGGAATAGCGGGATGGCCGTACTTC. This translates into CASSTGIAGWPYF.

CDR3 DNA sequence: TGTGCCAGCTCACCTCGACGGGATAATCAGCCCCAGCATTTT. Its translation: CASSPRRDNQPQHF. This chain links TRBV18 with TRBJ1-5; no firm D call. V lost 3 bases and J lost 4, with 10 bases in between. The length of the CDR3 is 14 residues. Germline V lookup: CDR1 KGHSH, CDR2 LQKENI. Based on the CDR3 plus reference TRBV18 and TRBJ1-5, the full variable domain is NAGVMQNPRHLVRRRGQEARLRCSPMKGHSHVYWYRQLPEEGLKFMVYLQKENIIDESGMPKERFSAEFPKEGPSILRIQQVVRGDSAAYFCASSPRRDNQPQHFGDGTRLSIL.

The chain carries TRBV13 and TRBJ2-6, with D possibly being TRBD1 (5 bases). V gave up 4 bases and J gave up 2 bases, with 9 bases separating them. Germline CDR1 is PRHDT and CDR2 is FYEKMQ (reference sequence). This CDR3 spans 15 amino acids. The DNA of the CDR3 is TGTGCCAGCAGCTCCAAGGGGACTGGGGCCAACGTCCTGACTTTC. Translated: CASSSKGTGANVLTF.

The DNA for the CDR3 is TGTGCTAGTGGTTCGGGTAAACAGCCCCAGCATTTT. Translated: CASGSGKQPQHF. The rearrangement joins TRBV12-5 to TRBJ1-5; D gene uncertain. Germline-derived CDR1 and CDR2 are LGHNT and FRNRAP. V dropped 4 bases and J dropped 7 bases, with 8 bases sitting between them. This CDR3 region has 12 residues.

V and J are TRBV25-1 and TRBJ2-7, with D tentatively TRBD1 (5 bases). This CDR3 comprises 14 residues. Germline assignment: CDR1 MGHDK and CDR2 SYGVNS. The V and J ends lost 2 bases and 0 bases respectively, with 8 bases between them. The CDR3 protein is CASSEQGRSYEQYF. CDR3 nucleotide sequence: TGTGCCAGCAGTGAACAGGGCCGCTCCTACGAGCAGTACTTC.

The chain combines TRBV5-1 with TRBJ1-2; unclear D gene. The CDR3 spans 12 residues. In germline, CDR1 is SGHRS, CDR2 YFSETQ. The germline V and J ends were trimmed by 1 base and 8 bases, with 9 bases remaining between them. Written as DNA, the CDR3 is TGCGCCAGCAGCTTGTCAATGGAGGGCTACACCTTC. Translation gives CASSLSMEGYTF.

The genes are TRBV4-2 and TRBJ1-1; the D gene is possibly TRBD1 (5 bases). Looked up from germline, CDR1 is LGHNA and CDR2 is YNFKEQ. The length of the CDR3 is 14 residues. The V gene lost 2 bases and the J gene lost 1 base, with 8 bases spanning the gap. This chain's CDR3 is CASSQPGTNTEAFF. CDR3 nucleotides: TGTGCCAGCAGCCAACCAGGGACGAACACTGAAGCTTTCTTT.

The chain combines TRBV5-1 with TRBJ1-1, with 7 positions matching TRBD1. CDR1 and CDR2 from the germline V gene are SGHRS and YFSETQ. The trim removed 0 bases at V and 3 bases at J, leaving 5 bases unmatched. CDR3 length: 15 residues. The CDR3 region is CASSLGTDRYTEAFF. The CDR3 DNA follows: TGCGCCAGCAGCTTGGGGACGGACAGGTACACTGAAGCTTTCTTT. Using reference TRBV5-1 and TRBJ1-1 for the parts outside the CDR3, the full variable domain is KAGVTQTPRYLIKTRGQQVTLSCSPISGHRSVSWYQQTPGQGLQFLFEYFSETQRNKGNFPGRFSGRQFSNSRSEMNVSTLELGDSALYLCASSLGTDRYTEAFFGQGTRLTVV.